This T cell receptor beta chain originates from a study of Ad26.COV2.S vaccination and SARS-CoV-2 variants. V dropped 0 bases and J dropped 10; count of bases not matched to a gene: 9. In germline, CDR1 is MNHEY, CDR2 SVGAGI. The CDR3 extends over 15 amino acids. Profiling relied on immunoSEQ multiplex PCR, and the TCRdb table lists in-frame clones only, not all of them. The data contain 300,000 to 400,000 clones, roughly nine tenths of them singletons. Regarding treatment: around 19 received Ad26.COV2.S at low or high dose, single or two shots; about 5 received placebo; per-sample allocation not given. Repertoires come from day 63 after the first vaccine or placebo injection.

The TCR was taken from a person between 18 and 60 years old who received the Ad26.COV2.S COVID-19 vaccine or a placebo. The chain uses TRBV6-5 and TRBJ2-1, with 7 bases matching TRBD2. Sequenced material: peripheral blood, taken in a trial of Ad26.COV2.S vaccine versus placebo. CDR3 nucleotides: TGTGCCAGCAGTTACTCCCGGACCACCGGGGGGGAGCAGTTCTTC. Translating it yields CASSYSRTTGGEQFF.